This TCR beta chain was profiled in a study of cytomegalovirus exposure and HLA in healthy donors. Whole-study context: Unique TCRs numbering around 80 million, obtained from HLA-typed donors, made up an early data release.

Amplification used 60 Vbeta primers and 13 Jbeta primers. In the study's own analysis: Later, roughly 77 million unique TCR beta chains were counted in an analysis, and 10 million to 12 million of them were shared. The assay was immunoSEQ multiplex PCR, and TCRdb's table has in-frame clones only and misses some. V, J and clone size reflect that table, while D and trimming were determined from the DNA. The sample yields roughly 200,000 clones, roughly 8.7% seen once. Germline V lookup: CDR1 SNHLY, CDR2 FYNNEI. V was clipped by 6 bases and J by 8 bases; unmatched bases: 13. The CDR3 sequence is 15 residues long.

This chain links TRBV2 with TRBJ2-1; 7 bases are a match to TRBD2. The sequenced sample consisted of PBMCs. This TCR derives from a woman aged 25 to 39 in good health and CMV-seropositive. CDR3: CASRDTSAGHDEQFF. CDR3 sequence (DNA): TGTGCCAGCAGGGACACTAGCGCCGGGCACGATGAGCAGTTCTTC.